This note documents a single TCR beta chain sequence. Its antigen is not identified. This entry is derived from a study of shared clonotypes between healthy human individuals. Findings of the study overall: Of the naive CD4 clonotypes, about 5% were shared across several donors.

The method was immunoSEQ multiplex PCR; TCRdb's version includes in-frame clones alone and lacks a portion of them. Of about 100,000 clones listed, 67% are singletons. Trimming took off 0 bases at V and 4 bases at J, with 7 bases between the two ends. CDR3 size: 13 residues. Germline loops: CDR1 SGHRS, CDR2 YFSETQ. Sequenced: memory CD8+ T cells sorted from blood. Subset indicated: CD45RO+ cells pooled with CCR7-negative TemRA cells. The sequence was collected from a woman aged 30 to 39 in good health. The V gene is TRBV5-1, the J gene TRBJ1-2; no clear D. As DNA, the CDR3 is TGCGCCAGCAGCTTGGCGAGGATCTATGGCTACACCTTC. It encodes CASSLARIYGYTF. The full variable domain, rest sourced from reference TRBV5-1 and TRBJ1-2, is KAGVTQTPRYLIKTRGQQVTLSCSPISGHRSVSWYQQTPGQGLQFLFEYFSETQRNKGNFPGRFSGRQFSNSRSEMNVSTLELGDSALYLCASSLARIYGYTFGSGTRLTVV.